This T cell receptor beta chain was recorded in a study of blood T cell repertoires in COVID-19. Germline V gene data show CDR1 as SGHAT and CDR2 as FQNNGV. The junction had 15 bases not matched to a gene; V was cut back by 3 bases and J by 8 bases. The length of the CDR3 is 17 residues. The repertoire was sequenced with immunoSEQ multiplex PCR; TCRdb's copy has only in-frame clones and lacks some. The repertoire holds more than 200,000 clones, with around 86% as singletons. This clone appeared once. The sequenced sample consisted of peripheral blood. This receptor was taken from a man between 45 and 60 years old with COVID-19, enrolled during active disease. V gene TRBV11-2 combines with J gene TRBJ2-3; 9 nucleotides line up with TRBD2. DNA for the CDR3: TGTGCCAGCAGCTTCTCTCTTGCGGGGGGGACTCTGGGTACGCAGTATTTT. This gives the protein CASSFSLAGGTLGTQYF.